This entry is about one TCR beta chain. The target of this receptor is not known. Nothing much larger sits one base from this clone, and base qualities are not available. The data derive from a study of cytomegalovirus exposure and HLA in healthy donors (dated by TCRdb to about 2017). For the wider study: According to an earlier analysis of a few hundred of the donors, about 179 million T cells yielded 117 million unique TCR beta sequences and around 300 Gb of sequence data. Every repertoire in the discovery cohort had been generated on one and the same sequencing platform. The number of typed donors differed by locus: roughly 629-640 for A, B, C, DRB1 and DQB1; approximately 520 for DQA1; around 610 for DPA1; and roughly 470 for DPB1. A later genetic analysis used genome-wide SNP genotypes for about three fifths of the roughly 700 donors, treating that subset as a discovery cohort. Roughly 310 gigabases of sequencing data and tens of millions of unique TCR sequences were included in an early release covering about 700 HLA-typed donors. Both class I and class II loci were covered by HLA typing, at four-digit resolution. Along with the approximately 700-subject first cohort, a separate validation cohort of about 110 different subjects was used. Rather than using new phenotypic data, the later analysis identified candidate immune exposures from TCR beta sequences and from how often those sequences occurred across donors. Of the roughly 400 genotyped donors, 65% to 90% fell in the genetic ancestry cluster associated with self-reported Caucasian donors. Because of strong linkage in the cohort, roughly five DR-DQ haplotypes were treated as single units for association and clustering. To predict cytomegalovirus infection status, the study brought together high-throughput TCR immunosequencing, statistical association of individual TCRs with disease status, and machine learning. In an earlier analysis of a few hundred of the donors, high-throughput TCR beta sequencing was used to judge whether each TCR beta V gene segment behaved as functional or pseudogenic. A later analysis re-examined previously published TCR beta repertoires from hundreds of donors and added high-resolution HLA genotyping to investigate patterns of TCR occurrence. Donor age, sex, ethnicity and CMV serostatus were collected together with the repertoire data. Among over 350 genotyped donors of the cohort, an average of around 240,000 unique TCR beta nucleotide sequences were sequenced per donor, around a sixth of them non-productive. The study aimed to test whether signatures of past pathogen exposure could be identified by cataloging public T cell receptors. The T cell repertoires of 700 or so subjects were profiled by immunosequencing and related to cytomegalovirus serostatus. Overall study outcomes, separate from this receptor: Because counts were too low, about 18 rarely observed V segments, including chromosome 9 orphons, were excluded from the earlier analysis of roughly 580 of the donors. The classifier was reported to diagnose cytomegalovirus status with high specificity and sensitivity in both the original and validation cohorts. Because HLA typing was missing for some donors at each locus, association tests included only the typed subset. The sequencing pipeline was judged likely to have produced a cluster of highly shared sequence variants as a technical artifact. A later genetic analysis reported fewer N-insertions in productive TCRs among donors in an Asian-associated ancestry cluster than the roughly 690-donor mean. A later analysis found that TCR association rates varied across HLA loci, with DRB1 alleles showing the most associated TCRs and HLA-C alleles the fewest. A further reported finding was that TCR beta sequences accurately predicted the HLA-A and HLA-B alleles for most subjects in the first cohort. In an earlier analysis of 500 to 650 of the donors, most TCR beta V segments appeared in productive rearrangements about 87% or about 30% of the time, broadly matching IMGT annotations. When HLA alleles, especially DR and DQ, strongly co-occurred, TCR associations were difficult to assign to individual alleles. While some public TCRs were present in many individuals, most TCR sequences turned up only very rarely across donors. Linkage disequilibrium might explain the correlated functional status among segregating V segments, but an unknown experimental factor could not be ruled out. It was suggested by the authors that the approach could potentially be generalized to other disease states and immunological phenotypes. Only TCR beta chains were sequenced in this cohort, and the absence of alpha or paired-chain data limited detectable features. An association between a missense DCLRE1C variant and V-gene and J-gene trimming of TCR beta chains was found in a later genetic analysis and replicated in an independent cohort. Sequencing depth was assumed to be roughly uniform across donors in the presence/absence analyses, though that assumption may not hold. In vitro tests confirmed that a few of the cytomegalovirus-associated TCR beta chains recognize cytomegalovirus antigens. CMV serostatus was the only immune exposure information available for the cohort. Some IMGT-functional V segments, including TRBV6-2 and TRBV6-3, could not be distinguished by the 87-base-pair reads and were therefore excluded. A later analysis associated about 17,000 TCR beta sequences with specific HLA alleles at a false discovery rate of 0.05. According to a later analysis, most CMV-associated TCR beta chains appeared to be HLA-restricted, and the HLA associations seemed to be driven largely by CMV exposure. In the study, around 160 TCR beta chains were listed as associated with cytomegalovirus. According to a later analysis, parvovirus B19, influenza, CMV and Epstein-Barr virus appeared linked to several top co-occurrence clusters. Compared with equally common non-associated chains, HLA-associated TCR beta chains in a later analysis were more clonally expanded and had lower generation probabilities.

The cohort consisted of 666 healthy bone marrow donors. Cohort members were all nominally healthy when sampled, although unrecorded immune exposures were likely present. The donor was CMV seronegative and belonged to the group of around 400 seronegative cohort members. A peripheral blood sample was provided by each donor, and peripheral blood mononuclear cells were used for TCR beta sequencing. The Qiagen DNeasy Blood Extraction Kit was used to extract genomic DNA from the blood cell samples. The library came from the immunoSEQ multiplex PCR assay. The multiplex PCR relied on a mix of 60 forward primers for TCR Vbeta segments and 13 reverse primers for TCR Jbeta segments. The CDR3 region of rearranged TCR beta genes was amplified from genomic DNA by a multiplex PCR assay. The Illumina HiSeq System was used to sequence the amplified TCR beta libraries as 87-base-pair reads. Per the source publication's procedure: A later analysis tallied around 82 million unique TCR beta chains across the 610 or so repertoires, and around 12 million of those chains were shared by two or more donors. Raw reads were error-corrected and collapsed into unique sequences by a nearest-neighbor algorithm in which closely related sequences were merged to remove PCR and sequencing errors. CDR3 sequences were aligned to IMGT reference sequences to assign V, D and J gene segments. Each retained sequence needed at least a six-nucleotide match to both a V gene segment and a J gene segment. Rearrangements were called productive when the CDR3 lacked stop codons and stayed in frame with V and J; all others were non-productive. CDR3 was defined by IMGT convention, running from the second conserved V-encoded cysteine to the conserved J-encoded phenylalanine. The earlier analysis of about 530 of the donors excluded any sequence lacking an unambiguous match to a single V gene segment. An earlier analysis of fewer than 750 of the donors called V segments functional above 56.7% productive rearrangements and segregating when the between-donor standard deviation exceeded 5%. A statistical classification framework was built for diagnosing cytomegalovirus status from the catalog of TCR beta chain sequences. V and J gene assignment, in a later analysis, came from comparing TCR nucleotide sequences with IMGT/GENE-DB human TR gene sequences. Using the TCRdist pipeline, a later analysis assigned CDR3 sequences along with most-parsimonious VDJ recombination scenarios. A later analysis defined each TCR beta chain by its CDR3 amino acid sequence plus V-gene family, and excluded reads lacking a unique V-gene family. As a way to deal with suspected cross-contamination and a sequencing artifact, a later analysis dropped approximately 590 nucleotide sequences that were highly shared and had low generation probability. For each public chain, a later analysis derived a clonal expansion index from normalized ranks of inferred template counts within each repertoire. A later analysis computed generation probabilities with a VDJ recombination model fitted to out-of-frame rearrangements, and checked the results against IGoR. Hypergeometric tests were used in a later analysis to score TCR-TCR, TCR-HLA and TCR-CMV co-occurrence, with a repertoire-size bias correction applied to the TCR pairs. In a later analysis, false discovery rates were estimated by permuting HLA or CMV assignments 20 times. A later analysis grouped co-occurring TCRs with DBSCAN, adding TCRdist sequence similarity when clustering within HLA-allele-positive subsets. Repertoires with fewer than 30,000 or more than 120,000 public chains, plus five repertoires with anomalous nucleotide sharing, were excluded from co-occurrence clustering. As stored in TCRdb, this immuneACCESS dataset retains in-frame rearrangements with V and J assigned. A fraction of the clones does not appear; measured against another copy, unresolved V genes explain less than half of the discrepancy, and the remainder lacks a known reason. V and J calls and clone size are given by that table; D and trimming were obtained from the DNA. Present in this sample are about 170,000 clones, 80% to 85% of which were seen just once. 2.3% of the sample is held by the ten biggest clonotypes.

The germline V end is reduced by 7 bases and the J end by 7 bases; junction bases left unmatched: 11. Including the terminal cysteine and phenylalanine, the CDR3 comprises 14 residues. Left in the record is the CDR3 DNA by itself, 42 bases read in frame from the first base. CDR1 and CDR2 are read off the germline V gene as MDHEN and SYDVKM. This clonotype was obtained from a male donor in good health and CMV-seronegative. The receptor chain draws on TRBV28 and TRBJ2-7; the junction holds 9 bases that match TRBD1. The material sequenced was PBMCs. The CDR3 loop reads CASIHGDRVREQYF. The sequenced DNA: TGTGCCAGCATCCACGGGGACAGGGTGAGGGAGCAGTACTTC. The reference TRBV28 and TRBJ2-7 proteins fill in what lies around the CDR3, so the full variable domain reads DVKVTQSSRYLVKRTGEKVFLECVQDMDHENMFWYRQDPGLGLRLIYFSYDVKMKEKGDIPEGYSVSREKKERFSLILESASTNQTSMYLCASIHGDRVREQYFGPGTRLTVT.